This TCR beta chain was observed in a study of early stage breast cancer tumors. Whole-study findings and limits: Blood repertoires resembled normal breast more than tumor.

Data came from immunoSEQ multiplex PCR; TCRdb stores just in-frame clones and leaves some out. The profile shows 25,000 to 30,000 clones, around 70% of them singletons. This clone has more than one count but fewer than ten. Antigen: not known. This CDR3 spans 14 amino acids. Sequencing input: blood. The chain uses TRBV21-1 and TRBJ1-2; TRBD1 reflects the table's D call only, with no check against the DNA. TRBV21-1 constitutes a pseudogene. This sequence was found in a person in their fifties with breast cancer. CDR3 loop: CASSISTAHYGYTF. The CDR3 nucleotides read TGTGCCAGCAGCATTTCGACAGCTCACTATGGCTACACCTTC.